These T cell receptor beta chains were read from a single sample in a study of beta chain features in type 1 diabetes. Measured with immunoSEQ multiplex PCR; TCRdb has only the in-frame clones, and not every one. Among some 180,000 clones listed, about an eighth were seen once. Material for sequencing was central memory CD4+ T cells from blood. The origin of the receptors is a woman between 18 and 29 years old in good health. Each CDR3 is given with its conserved first and last residue. The D gene is left open where the match is weak. Some rows have no size entry. The others give once, few or many, or a class for an expanded clone.

cdr3_nt,cdr3_aa,clone_size,cdr3_length,j_call,v_call,d_call
TGTGCCAGCAGCCCGGCTAGCTACTCCTACAATGAGCAGTTCTTC,CASSPASYSYNEQFF,few,15,TRBJ2-1,TRBV11-1,-
TGTGCCAGCAGTGTAGTGGGGCTAAAATTGAACACCGGGGAGCTGTTTTTT,CASSVVGLKLNTGELFF,-,17,TRBJ2-2,TRBV28,-
TGTGCCAGCTCACCGAGGACAGTAGATACGCAGTATTTT,CASSPRTVDTQYF,-,13,TRBJ2-3,TRBV18,-
TGTGCCAGCAGTTTAGAGGGGGCCCGCAATCAGCCCCAGCATTTT,CASSLEGARNQPQHF,few,15,TRBJ1-5,TRBV28,TRBD1
TGTGCCAGCTCCATGGAAACTTCGACAGGAGCTTTCTTT,CASSMETSTGAFF,-,13,TRBJ1-1,TRBV18,-
TGTGCCAGCAGGCGACAGGGTGATAGGGCTCAGCCCCAGCATTTT,CASRRQGDRAQPQHF,few,15,TRBJ1-5,TRBV28,TRBD1
TGTGCCAGCAGCTCGGGACAGGGGAAGTTTACCGGCTACACCTTC,CASSSGQGKFTGYTF,few,15,TRBJ1-2,TRBV11-2,TRBD1
TGTGCCAGCAGAATAATACAGGGGGCATTGGTAAAACTGTTTTTT,CASRIIQGALVKLFF,-,15,TRBJ1-4,TRBV28,TRBD1
TGTGCCTGGAACGCGCAGGGGATAGGCACTGAAGCTTTCTTT,CAWNAQGIGTEAFF,-,14,TRBJ1-1,TRBV30,-
TGCAGCGCCCTGAAGTCTGGACTAGCGGGAGGGACGAACACCGGGGAGCTGTTTTTT,CSALKSGLAGGTNTGELFF,many,19,TRBJ2-2,TRBV29-1,TRBD2
TGTGCCAGCAGCGTAGGAGGGTTCGACACTGAAGCTTTCTTT,CASSVGGFDTEAFF,few,14,TRBJ1-1,TRBV9,-
TGTGCCAGCAGCGCCGTAGCGGGAGGGCCTGGGGCCAACGTCCTGACTTTC,CASSAVAGGPGANVLTF,few,17,TRBJ2-6,TRBV5-4,TRBD2
TGCGCCAGCAGCCAAGACATCCGGGAGCCCCAGCATTTT,CASSQDIREPQHF,-,13,TRBJ1-5,TRBV4-3,-
TGTGCTAGTGGTTTGTTCCTCGGGGACAGCGTTGAGCAGTTCTTC,CASGLFLGDSVEQFF,-,15,TRBJ2-1,TRBV12-5,TRBD1
TGCGCCAGCAGCTTGTCAGGACAGGGTTACGAGCAGTACTTC,CASSLSGQGYEQYF,-,14,TRBJ2-7,TRBV5-1,TRBD1
TGTGCCAGCAGCGTAGTTCCTAGCGGGAGATCGTGGGATGAGCAGTTCTTC,CASSVVPSGRSWDEQFF,few,17,TRBJ2-1,TRBV9,TRBD2
TGTGCCAGCAGCCAAGAACAGGGGGCCACGGAGACCCAGTACTTC,CASSQEQGATETQYF,-,15,TRBJ2-5,TRBV14,TRBD1
TGTGCCAGCAGCTGGGACAGGGCCTCCTACGAGCAGTACTTC,CASSWDRASYEQYF,-,14,TRBJ2-7,TRBV7-2,TRBD1
TGCGCCAGCAGCCGCGACCCAGGGGGAACCTATGGCTACACCTTC,CASSRDPGGTYGYTF,few,15,TRBJ1-2,TRBV4-3,TRBD1
TGTGCCAGCTCACCATTGCCGGGACAGGGGTGGAAAGGAACTGAAGCTTTCTTT,CASSPLPGQGWKGTEAFF,few,18,TRBJ1-1,TRBV18,TRBD1
TGTGCCAGCAGCCAAGTTCGGTACAATGAGCAGTTCTTC,CASSQVRYNEQFF,few,13,TRBJ2-1,TRBV14,-
TGCGCCAGCAGCCGAGGGGAGGGCAGTGAGACCCAGTACTTC,CASSRGEGSETQYF,-,14,TRBJ2-5,TRBV4-3,TRBD2
TGTGCCAGCAGCCCTTCTTCCCGGGGTGGCCAGCCCCAGCATTTT,CASSPSSRGGQPQHF,-,15,TRBJ1-5,TRBV7-2,-
TGTGCCTGGAGCACAGGGTTCGATACGCAGTATTTT,CAWSTGFDTQYF,few,12,TRBJ2-3,TRBV30,-
TGTGCCAGCAGCTTAGGGCTGGGAGGGGTTCGGCCAGCTTTCTTT,CASSLGLGGVRPAFF,-,15,TRBJ1-1,TRBV7-2,-
TGTGCCAGCATAGCAACACGTGGTGGGGAGACCCAGTACTTC,CASIATRGGETQYF,few,14,TRBJ2-5,TRBV2,-
TGTGCCAGTTCCGCAGGGGGCTTCGCTGAAGCTTTCTTT,CASSAGGFAEAFF,few,13,TRBJ1-1,TRBV19,TRBD1
TGTGCCAGCAGTTCGCCCAGGGGTGGTGACACTGAAGCTTTCTTT,CASSSPRGGDTEAFF,few,15,TRBJ1-1,TRBV28,-
TGTGCCAGCAGCTTAGAGCGGGACTATGGCTACACCTTC,CASSLERDYGYTF,-,13,TRBJ1-2,TRBV7-9,-
TGTGCCAGTAGTCCGCAGACAGGGTTTAGCACAGATACGCAGTATTTT,CASSPQTGFSTDTQYF,few,16,TRBJ2-3,TRBV19,TRBD1
TGTGCCAGCAGTTTCGGACAGGGGGGATCGGAGCAGTACTTC,CASSFGQGGSEQYF,few,14,TRBJ2-7,TRBV28,TRBD1
TGTGCCACCAGCAGAGCGTCAGGGGGGAGGAACGAGCAGTACTTC,CATSRASGGRNEQYF,-,15,TRBJ2-7,TRBV15,-
TGTGCCAGCAGTTCCAGGGACATGTATGGCTACACCTTC,CASSSRDMYGYTF,-,13,TRBJ1-2,TRBV27,-
TGCAGCTTTGACAGGGGGCTGGATTTGGGGACCCAGTACTTC,CSFDRGLDLGTQYF,-,14,TRBJ2-5,TRBV29-1,TRBD1
TGTGCCAGCAGCCTCAGGACAGTCTCTGGGGCCAACGTCCTGACTTTC,CASSLRTVSGANVLTF,few,16,TRBJ2-6,TRBV6-6,-
TGTGCCAGCAGCTCACAGGGGGGCTCCTACGAGCAGTACTTC,CASSSQGGSYEQYF,few,14,TRBJ2-7,TRBV5-6,TRBD1
TGCGCCAGCAGCTTGAATCCCGGGCAGGGGACACAAGAGACCCAGTACTTC,CASSLNPGQGTQETQYF,-,17,TRBJ2-5,TRBV5-1,-
TGTGCCAGCAGTGAAGAGGTGGGACTAGCTTACAATGAGCAGTTCTTC,CASSEEVGLAYNEQFF,many,16,TRBJ2-1,TRBV6-1,TRBD2
TGTGCCAGCAGCTTAGGACAGGGAAATGGCTACACCTTC,CASSLGQGNGYTF,few,13,TRBJ1-2,TRBV7-8,TRBD1
TGTGCCAGCAGCCTAGACCCGGGGGGGGAAGAGACCCAGTACTTC,CASSLDPGGEETQYF,-,15,TRBJ2-5,TRBV7-2,TRBD2